A selection of T cell receptor beta chains follows, all from one sample in a study of shared clonotypes between healthy human individuals. TCRdb's table, derived via immunoSEQ multiplex PCR, lists solely in-frame clones and lacks some. The data contain 2 million or so clones, 85% to 95% of them singletons. The sequencing input was naive CD4+ T cells sorted from blood. The receptors come from a man between 18 and 29 years old in good health. Both conserved end residues are part of each CDR3. Each record gives: D gene, V gene, J gene, clone size, CDR3 DNA, CDR3 protein. The D gene is left open where the match is weak. Not all rows give a size; the values are once, few, many and, for expanded clones, a class.

d_call: NA
v_call: TRBV6-5
j_call: TRBJ1-6
clone_size: NA
cdr3_nt: TGTGCCAGCAGTTACGACTTTGTCAGGGTCGATTCACCCCTCCACTTT
cdr3_aa: CASSYDFVRVDSPLHF

d_call: TRBD1
v_call: TRBV6-1
j_call: TRBJ2-5
clone_size: NA
cdr3_nt: TGTGCCAGCAGCAGAGGGACAGGGGGGTCAGAGACCCAGTACTTC
cdr3_aa: CASSRGTGGSETQYF

d_call: NA
v_call: TRBV5-6
j_call: TRBJ1-5
clone_size: NA
cdr3_nt: TGTGCCAGCAGCCGGTCAGGGGGCAATCAGCCCCAGCATTTT
cdr3_aa: CASSRSGGNQPQHF

d_call: TRBD2
v_call: TRBV5-1
j_call: TRBJ2-7
clone_size: NA
cdr3_nt: TGCGCCAGCAGCTTGGTGGTCGGCGGGAGTGAGCAGTACTTC
cdr3_aa: CASSLVVGGSEQYF

d_call: NA
v_call: TRBV28
j_call: TRBJ1-3
clone_size: once
cdr3_nt: TGTGCCAGCGGCGGCGGGGAGGTGGCTGGAAACACCATATATTTT
cdr3_aa: CASGGGEVAGNTIYF

d_call: NA
v_call: TRBV4-2
j_call: TRBJ2-2
clone_size: NA
cdr3_nt: TGTGCCAGCAGCCCCCCACAAGTCTGGGGAACTCCAGAAAAAGGGACCGGGGAGCTGTTTTTT
cdr3_aa: CASSPPQVWGTPEKGTGELFF

d_call: NA
v_call: TRBV21-1
j_call: TRBJ1-4
clone_size: NA
cdr3_nt: TGTGCCAGCAGCATAGTCACCGCAACTAATGAAAAACTGTTTTTT
cdr3_aa: CASSIVTATNEKLFF

d_call: TRBD2
v_call: TRBV5-8
j_call: TRBJ2-3
clone_size: NA
cdr3_nt: TGTGCCAGCAGCCGCCCAACGGGACTAGCAGCAGATACGCAGTATTTT
cdr3_aa: CASSRPTGLAADTQYF

d_call: NA
v_call: TRBV28
j_call: TRBJ2-2
clone_size: NA
cdr3_nt: TGTGCCAGCAAAGAGGGAACTCCCGGGGAGCTGTTTTTT
cdr3_aa: CASKEGTPGELFF

d_call: NA
v_call: TRBV10-3
j_call: TRBJ2-3
clone_size: NA
cdr3_nt: TGTGCCATCAGTGAAGGAAGGTCTAACTTAGATACGCAGTATTTT
cdr3_aa: CAISEGRSNLDTQYF

d_call: NA
v_call: TRBV5-6
j_call: TRBJ1-3
clone_size: NA
cdr3_nt: TGTGCCAGCAGCTCGGACAGTTACCTCTCTGGAAACACCATATATTTT
cdr3_aa: CASSSDSYLSGNTIYF

d_call: TRBD1
v_call: TRBV6-1
j_call: TRBJ1-5
clone_size: NA
cdr3_nt: TGTGCCAGTACGGGACAGGGGGGCAATCAGCCCCAGCATTTT
cdr3_aa: CASTGQGGNQPQHF

d_call: NA
v_call: TRBV5-6
j_call: TRBJ1-1
clone_size: NA
cdr3_nt: TGTGCCAGCAGCTGGGTGGGCGGGGAACCTTTCTTT
cdr3_aa: CASSWVGGEPFF

d_call: NA
v_call: TRBV27
j_call: TRBJ1-1
clone_size: NA
cdr3_nt: TGTGCCAGCAGCTACTGGGGTCTGGGCACTGAAGCTTTCTTT
cdr3_aa: CASSYWGLGTEAFF

d_call: TRBD1
v_call: TRBV7-2
j_call: TRBJ2-3
clone_size: NA
cdr3_nt: TGTGCCAGCAACAGGGGGGAGGCAGATACGCAGTATTTT
cdr3_aa: CASNRGEADTQYF

d_call: NA
v_call: TRBV14
j_call: TRBJ2-1
clone_size: NA
cdr3_nt: TGTGCCAGCAGCCAAGGGGCGGGATACAATGAGCAGTTCTTC
cdr3_aa: CASSQGAGYNEQFF

d_call: TRBD2
v_call: TRBV11-3
j_call: TRBJ2-2
clone_size: once
cdr3_nt: TGTGCCAGCAGCCCGACTAGCGGGGGGCTAGGGACCGGGGAGCTGTTTTTT
cdr3_aa: CASSPTSGGLGTGELFF

d_call: NA
v_call: TRBV5-4
j_call: TRBJ1-4
clone_size: many
cdr3_nt: TGTGCCAGCAGCTTGGGGGGACAAATTAATGAAAAACTGTTTTTT
cdr3_aa: CASSLGGQINEKLFF

d_call: NA
v_call: TRBV14
j_call: TRBJ2-3
clone_size: NA
cdr3_nt: TGTGCCAGCAGCGAGGACCTAAGCACAGATACGCAGTATTTT
cdr3_aa: CASSEDLSTDTQYF

d_call: NA
v_call: TRBV11-2
j_call: TRBJ1-1
clone_size: NA
cdr3_nt: TGTGCCAGCAGCTCCCACTTGAACACTGAAGCTTTCTTT
cdr3_aa: CASSSHLNTEAFF

d_call: TRBD1
v_call: TRBV27
j_call: TRBJ2-7
clone_size: NA
cdr3_nt: TGTGCCAGCAGTCCACAGGGGACAGGTTTGCCCTACGAGCAGTACTTC
cdr3_aa: CASSPQGTGLPYEQYF

d_call: NA
v_call: TRBV28
j_call: TRBJ2-7
clone_size: NA
cdr3_nt: TGTGCCAGCAGCACCTCCGATCCTGGAGAGCAGTACTTC
cdr3_aa: CASSTSDPGEQYF

d_call: TRBD1
v_call: TRBV19
j_call: TRBJ1-5
clone_size: NA
cdr3_nt: TGTGCCAGTTGGACAGGCCTTTTCAATCAGCCCCAGCATTTT
cdr3_aa: CASWTGLFNQPQHF

d_call: TRBD2
v_call: TRBV7-6
j_call: TRBJ2-7
clone_size: NA
cdr3_nt: TGTGCCAGCAGCTTAGGCGGGAGGCTACTATCCTACGAGCAGTACTTC
cdr3_aa: CASSLGGRLLSYEQYF

d_call: TRBD2
v_call: TRBV6-6
j_call: TRBJ2-7
clone_size: NA
cdr3_nt: TGTGCCAGCAGTAGACTAGCGGGAACGTACGAGCAGTACTTC
cdr3_aa: CASSRLAGTYEQYF

d_call: NA
v_call: TRBV9
j_call: TRBJ2-7
clone_size: NA
cdr3_nt: TGTGCCAGCAGCGTAGGCGGGGGCCATAGCTACGAGCAGTACTTC
cdr3_aa: CASSVGGGHSYEQYF

d_call: NA
v_call: TRBV7-2
j_call: TRBJ2-2
clone_size: NA
cdr3_nt: TGTGCCAGCAGCTCTGGGGCGGCCGGGGAGCTGTTTTTT
cdr3_aa: CASSSGAAGELFF

d_call: TRBD1
v_call: TRBV9
j_call: TRBJ1-4
clone_size: NA
cdr3_nt: TGTGCCAGCAGCGCCGGGACAGTAGGCGAAAAACTGTTTTTT
cdr3_aa: CASSAGTVGEKLFF

d_call: NA
v_call: TRBV10-3
j_call: TRBJ2-3
clone_size: NA
cdr3_nt: TGTGCCATCAGTGATCACGAGTTAGGCACAGATACGCAGTATTTT
cdr3_aa: CAISDHELGTDTQYF

d_call: NA
v_call: TRBV28
j_call: TRBJ1-5
clone_size: NA
cdr3_nt: TGTGCCAGCAGTGGGGGGGCAGGAGGGTATAGCAATCAGCCCCAGCATTTT
cdr3_aa: CASSGGAGGYSNQPQHF

d_call: TRBD1
v_call: TRBV5-1
j_call: TRBJ1-4
clone_size: NA
cdr3_nt: TGCGCCAGCAGCTTGTTATCGGGACAGGGGAATGAAAAACTGTTTTTT
cdr3_aa: CASSLLSGQGNEKLFF

d_call: TRBD1
v_call: TRBV6-1
j_call: TRBJ2-1
clone_size: NA
cdr3_nt: TGTGCCAGCAGTGGACAGGGGGCTTACAATGAGCAGTTCTTC
cdr3_aa: CASSGQGAYNEQFF

d_call: NA
v_call: TRBV25-1
j_call: TRBJ2-7
clone_size: NA
cdr3_nt: TGTGCCAGCAGTGAAGCACAGACAGGGAGGTCGTACGAGCAGTACTTC
cdr3_aa: CASSEAQTGRSYEQYF

d_call: NA
v_call: TRBV12-5
j_call: TRBJ2-1
clone_size: NA
cdr3_nt: TGTGCTAGTGGTTCGGTGAGTCTTCCTCCGTTCTTC
cdr3_aa: CASGSVSLPPFF

d_call: TRBD1
v_call: TRBV28
j_call: TRBJ2-3
clone_size: NA
cdr3_nt: TGTGCCAGCAGTTCCGGACAGGGGGGTCCAGATACGCAGTATTTT
cdr3_aa: CASSSGQGGPDTQYF

d_call: NA
v_call: TRBV30
j_call: TRBJ2-7
clone_size: once
cdr3_nt: TGTGCCTGGAGTCCCCCCGGGTCCTCCGAGTACTTC
cdr3_aa: CAWSPPGSSEYF

d_call: NA
v_call: TRBV18
j_call: TRBJ2-7
clone_size: NA
cdr3_nt: TGTGCCAGCTCACCCTGGGACTCCAGGAACGAGCAGTACTTC
cdr3_aa: CASSPWDSRNEQYF

d_call: TRBD2
v_call: TRBV19
j_call: TRBJ2-1
clone_size: NA
cdr3_nt: TGTGCCAGTAGTCCCGGGACTAGCCGTTACTTCTCCTACAATGAGCAGTTCTTC
cdr3_aa: CASSPGTSRYFSYNEQFF

d_call: NA
v_call: TRBV9
j_call: TRBJ1-1
clone_size: NA
cdr3_nt: TGTGCCAGCAGCGTAGCTCCCACGAACACTGAAGCTTTCTTT
cdr3_aa: CASSVAPTNTEAFF

d_call: TRBD2
v_call: TRBV5-1
j_call: TRBJ2-7
clone_size: NA
cdr3_nt: TGCGCCAGCAGCTTCGGACTAGCGGGAGTTGCCTACGAGCAGTACTTC
cdr3_aa: CASSFGLAGVAYEQYF

d_call: NA
v_call: TRBV5-1
j_call: TRBJ1-2
clone_size: NA
cdr3_nt: TGCGCCAGCAGCGCGTCCTCCCCAGGCCAGGGCTACACCTTC
cdr3_aa: CASSASSPGQGYTF

d_call: TRBD2
v_call: TRBV18
j_call: TRBJ2-1
clone_size: once
cdr3_nt: TGTGCCAGCTCACCGAGACTAGCGGGGGGTAACAATGAGCAGTTCTTC
cdr3_aa: CASSPRLAGGNNEQFF

d_call: TRBD1
v_call: TRBV5-8
j_call: TRBJ1-2
clone_size: NA
cdr3_nt: TGTGCCAGCAGCACCGGACAGGGGAGCTATGGCTACACCTTC
cdr3_aa: CASSTGQGSYGYTF

d_call: NA
v_call: TRBV5-1
j_call: TRBJ2-5
clone_size: NA
cdr3_nt: TGCGCCAGCAGCAGCGGGCCTTCGGAGACCCAGTACTTC
cdr3_aa: CASSSGPSETQYF

d_call: NA
v_call: TRBV29-1
j_call: TRBJ2-1
clone_size: NA
cdr3_nt: TGCAGCGTTGATCGGCAGGGATCCTACAATGAGCAGTTCTTC
cdr3_aa: CSVDRQGSYNEQFF

d_call: NA
v_call: TRBV6-1
j_call: TRBJ1-6
clone_size: NA
cdr3_nt: TGTGCCAGCAGTGAAGCGGATTCTTTGGCCCTCCACTTT
cdr3_aa: CASSEADSLALHF

d_call: NA
v_call: TRBV11-3
j_call: TRBJ2-1
clone_size: NA
cdr3_nt: TGTGCCAGCAGCTTAGCGGGAGTGAGCTACAATGAGCAGTTCTTC
cdr3_aa: CASSLAGVSYNEQFF

d_call: TRBD1
v_call: TRBV7-2
j_call: TRBJ1-1
clone_size: NA
cdr3_nt: TGTGCCAGCAGCTCAAGACAGGGAGTGGGCACTGAAGCTTTCTTT
cdr3_aa: CASSSRQGVGTEAFF

d_call: TRBD1
v_call: TRBV5-4
j_call: TRBJ2-1
clone_size: NA
cdr3_nt: TGTGCCAGCAGCCGGGGACTGACAGGGGGCACGGATGAGCAGTTCTTC
cdr3_aa: CASSRGLTGGTDEQFF